The entry below describes one T cell receptor (beta chain). Its antigen remains unknown. This sample was taken from a study of post-analysis software for immune sequencing data. About the research overall: Some patients lacked subtype; others had relapsing-remitting, secondary progressive or progressive-relapsing disease.

The study's findings and limits: Compared with controls, patients showed significantly lower normalized Chao1 diversity.

Unique molecular identifiers were carried by the TCR beta cDNA libraries. Each CDR3 protein is one row after TCRdb ran MiXCR on the PCR reads. Of about 800,000 distinct CDR3 sequences listed, 30% are singletons. This sequence was found in a girl between 10 and 17 years old with multiple sclerosis. The sequenced sample was blood.

The CDR3 loop reads CASSQEGGPNQPQHF. In nucleotides, the CDR3 is TGTGCCAGCAGCCAAGAGGGCGGTCCGAATCAGCCCCAGCATTTT. The chain employs TRBV5-5 and TRBJ1-5, with unresolved D. This CDR3 spans 15 amino acids. V lost 4 bases, J lost 4 bases, and 15 bases lay in between. Germline V lookup: CDR1 SGHKS, CDR2 YYEKEE (reference sequence).